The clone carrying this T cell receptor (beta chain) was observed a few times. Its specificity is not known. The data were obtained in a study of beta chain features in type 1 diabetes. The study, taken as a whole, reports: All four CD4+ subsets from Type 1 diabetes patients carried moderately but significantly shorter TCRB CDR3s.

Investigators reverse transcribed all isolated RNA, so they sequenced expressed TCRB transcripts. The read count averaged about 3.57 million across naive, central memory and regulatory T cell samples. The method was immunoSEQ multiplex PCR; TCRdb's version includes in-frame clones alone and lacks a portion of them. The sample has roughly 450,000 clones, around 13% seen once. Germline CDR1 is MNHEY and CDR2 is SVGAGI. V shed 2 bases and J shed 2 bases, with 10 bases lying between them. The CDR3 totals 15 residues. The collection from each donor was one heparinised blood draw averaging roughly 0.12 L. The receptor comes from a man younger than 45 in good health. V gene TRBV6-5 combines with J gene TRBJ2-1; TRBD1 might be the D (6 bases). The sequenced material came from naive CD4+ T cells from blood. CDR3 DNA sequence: TGTGCCAGCAGTTACACCAGGGACACCTACAATGAGCAGTTCTTC. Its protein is CASSYTRDTYNEQFF.